One sample yielded the 4 T cell receptor beta chains listed below, sequenced in a study of blood T cell repertoires in COVID-19. The assay was immunoSEQ multiplex PCR, and TCRdb's table has in-frame clones only and misses some. In the table there are around 150,000 clones, approximately 86% of which are singletons. Source material: peripheral blood. The receptors originated from a man between 65 and 80 years old with acute or convalescent COVID-19.

The rearrangement links TRBV24-1 to TRBJ1-6; no firm D call. V was shortened by 2 bases and J by 3 bases, with 10 bases between the two germline ends. Germline CDR1 reads KGHDR; CDR2 reads SFDVKD. The CDR3 sequence is 16 residues long. For the CDR3, the DNA is TGTGCCACCAGTGATTCGGCGGCGGGCTATAATTCACCCCTCCACTTT. Its protein is CATSDSAAGYNSPLHF.

This chain uses TRBV6-5 with TRBJ1-1; 7 bases align to TRBD1. Per the germline V gene, CDR1 is MNHEY and CDR2 is SVGAGI. The CDR3 totals 13 residues. Trimming cost V 6 bases and J 3 bases; bases outside gene matches: 4. The CDR3 is CASRQGKHTEAFF. CDR3 coding DNA: TGTGCCAGCAGACAGGGGAAGCACACTGAAGCTTTCTTT.

This chain links TRBV6-5 with TRBJ1-2; the D gene is possibly TRBD1 (5 bases). The CDR3 is 15 residues long. Between the trimmed V and J ends, which lost 0 bases and 4 bases, there was a span of 12 bases. Germline assignment: CDR1 MNHEY and CDR2 SVGAGI. The CDR3 reads CASSYSGGGIYGYTF. Written as DNA, the CDR3 is TGTGCCAGCAGTTACTCCGGGGGAGGGATCTATGGCTACACCTTC.

The chain couples TRBV5-1 to TRBJ2-3; the match to TRBD2 covers 15 bases. With V trimmed by 3 bases and J by 3 bases, 8 bases remained unmatched. The CDR3 spans 18 residues. Germline CDR1 is SGHRS and CDR2 is YFSETQ. DNA of the CDR3: TGCGCCAGCAGCTCAGGACTAGCGGGAGGGCAAAGTACAGATACGCAGTATTTT. Translated, it gives CASSSGLAGGQSTDTQYF.